The entry below gives a single T cell receptor (beta chain) sequence along with its context. The data originate from a study of PD-1 blockade in classical Hodgkin lymphoma. The repertoire was sequenced with immunoSEQ multiplex PCR; TCRdb's copy has only in-frame clones and lacks some. The sample yields roughly 15,000 clones, about 60% seen once. All trial patients relapsed after autologous stem cell transplantation. Germline V lookup: CDR1 SEHNR, CDR2 FQNEAQ (reference sequence). The CDR3 extends over 16 amino acids. With 0 bases removed from V and 2 bases from J, the gap between germline ends came to 11 bases.

The chain has TRBV7-9 and TRBJ2-1; TRBD1 is a possible D gene (6 bases). Here the sequenced sample was peripheral blood mononuclear cells (PBMCs), taken at baseline. The TCR comes from a human donor with classical Hodgkin lymphoma. The CDR3 DNA reads TGTGCCAGCAGCTTAGCCCTTGGGGACACCTACAATGAGCAGTTCTTC. Its protein product is CASSLALGDTYNEQFF.